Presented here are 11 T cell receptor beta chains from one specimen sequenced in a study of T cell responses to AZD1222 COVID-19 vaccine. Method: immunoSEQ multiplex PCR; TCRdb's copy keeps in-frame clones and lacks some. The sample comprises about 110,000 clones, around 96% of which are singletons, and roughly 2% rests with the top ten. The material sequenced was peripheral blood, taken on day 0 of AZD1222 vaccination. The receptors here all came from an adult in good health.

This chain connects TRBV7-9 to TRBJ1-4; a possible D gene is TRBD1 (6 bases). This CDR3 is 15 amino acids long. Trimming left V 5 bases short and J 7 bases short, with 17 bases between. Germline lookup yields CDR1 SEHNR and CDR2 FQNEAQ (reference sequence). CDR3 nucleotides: TGTGCCAGCAGCGTGATAAAGGGGGGATTTGAAAAACTGTTTTTT. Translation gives CASSVIKGGFEKLFF.

The CDR3 here is CASSLTVTYEQYF. CDR3 in DNA: TGTGCCAGCAGCCTCACAGTTACCTACGAGCAGTACTTC. This sequence joins TRBV7-9 and TRBJ2-7; D gene uncertain. The germline CDR1 and CDR2 sequences are SEHNR and FQNEAQ (reference sequence). V lost 5 bases and J lost 2, with 10 bases in between. The CDR3 runs 13 residues. The variable domain in full, completed from reference TRBV7-9 and TRBJ2-7, reads DTGVSQNPRHKITKRGQNVTFRCDPISEHNRLYWYRQTLGQGPEFLTYFQNEAQLEKSRLLSDRFSAERPKGSFSTLEIQRTEQGDSAMYLCASSLTVTYEQYFGPGTRLTVT.

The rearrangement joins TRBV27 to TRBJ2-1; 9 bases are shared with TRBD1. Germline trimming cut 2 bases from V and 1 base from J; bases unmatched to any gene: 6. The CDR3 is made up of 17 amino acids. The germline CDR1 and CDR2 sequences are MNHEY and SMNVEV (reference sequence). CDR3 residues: CASSLLPGQGSYNEQFF. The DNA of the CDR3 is TGTGCCAGCAGTTTACTTCCGGGACAGGGATCCTACAATGAGCAGTTCTTC.

CDR3 in DNA: TGTGCCAGCAGTGAAAAGTGGCCTAGCGGGAGGAATGAGCAGTTCTTC. Translated: CASSEKWPSGRNEQFF. The chain joins TRBV6-1 to TRBJ2-1; 11 bases line up with TRBD2. Germline assignment: CDR1 MNHNS and CDR2 SASEGT. The CDR3 spans 16 residues. V lost 2 bases and J lost 7; bases outside the gene matches: 7.

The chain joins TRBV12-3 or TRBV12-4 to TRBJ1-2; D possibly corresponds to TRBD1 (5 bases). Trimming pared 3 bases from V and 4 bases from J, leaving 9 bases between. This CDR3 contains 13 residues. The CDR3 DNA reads TGTGCCAGCAGTTTTCGGGACGGCTATGGCTACACCTTC. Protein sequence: CASSFRDGYGYTF.

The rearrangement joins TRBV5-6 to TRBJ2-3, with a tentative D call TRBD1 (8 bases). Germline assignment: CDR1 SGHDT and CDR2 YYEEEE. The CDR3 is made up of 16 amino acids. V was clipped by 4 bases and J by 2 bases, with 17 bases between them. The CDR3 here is CASSPRTGRVTDTQYF. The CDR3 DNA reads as TGTGCCAGCAGCCCACGGACAGGGAGGGTCACAGATACGCAGTATTTT.

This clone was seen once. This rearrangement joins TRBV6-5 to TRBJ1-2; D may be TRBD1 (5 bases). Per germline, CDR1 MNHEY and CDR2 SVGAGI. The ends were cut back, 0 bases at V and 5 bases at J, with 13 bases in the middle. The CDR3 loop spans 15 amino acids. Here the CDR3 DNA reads TGTGCCAGCAGTTACTCAGGGGTTGGAGCGTATGGCTACACCTTC. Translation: CASSYSGVGAYGYTF.

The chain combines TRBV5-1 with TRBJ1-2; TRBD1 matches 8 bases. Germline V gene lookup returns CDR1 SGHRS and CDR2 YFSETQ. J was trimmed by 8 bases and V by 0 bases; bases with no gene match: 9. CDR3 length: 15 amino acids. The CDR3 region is CASSLVAATGVGYTF. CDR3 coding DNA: TGCGCCAGCAGCTTGGTAGCCGCGACAGGGGTCGGCTACACCTTC. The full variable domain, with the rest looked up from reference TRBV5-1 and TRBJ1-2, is KAGVTQTPRYLIKTRGQQVTLSCSPISGHRSVSWYQQTPGQGLQFLFEYFSETQRNKGNFPGRFSGRQFSNSRSEMNVSTLELGDSALYLCASSLVAATGVGYTFGSGTRLTVV.

This CDR3 reads CASSPWTGKSYEQYF. DNA for the CDR3: TGTGCCAGCTCACCATGGACAGGAAAATCCTACGAGCAGTACTTC. V and J are TRBV18 and TRBJ2-7, with 7 nucleotides matching TRBD1. CDR1 and CDR2 from the germline V gene are KGHSH and LQKENI. The CDR3 is 15 residues long. The V gene end was trimmed by 2 bases and the J gene end by 1 base; junction bases not matched to a gene: 5.

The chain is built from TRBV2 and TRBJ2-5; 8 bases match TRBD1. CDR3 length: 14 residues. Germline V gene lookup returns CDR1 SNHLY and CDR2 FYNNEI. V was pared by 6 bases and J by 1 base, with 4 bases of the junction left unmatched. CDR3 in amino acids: CASRKDRGQETQYF. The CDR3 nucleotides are TGTGCCAGCAGGAAAGACAGGGGCCAAGAGACCCAGTACTTC.

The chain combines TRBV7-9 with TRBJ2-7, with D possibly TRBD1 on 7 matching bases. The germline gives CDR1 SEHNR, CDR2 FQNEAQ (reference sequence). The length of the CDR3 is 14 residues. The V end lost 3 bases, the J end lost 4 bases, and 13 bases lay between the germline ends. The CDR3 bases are TGTGCCAGCAGCTTTTACAGGGGAGGATACGAGCAGTACTTC. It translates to CASSFYRGGYEQYF.